The entry below gives a single T cell receptor (beta chain) sequence along with its context. Its antigen remains unidentified. Here immunoSEQ multiplex PCR was the method, and the copy in TCRdb shows in-frame clones only, minus some. This table has some 1.4 million clones, around 95% appearing once. This sample is drawn from a study of shared clonotypes between healthy human individuals. Study at large: The study drew on a couple of women and three men aged 18 to 49 as donors.

Between the trimmed V and J ends, which lost 2 bases and 1 base, there was a span of 14 bases. The CDR3 loop spans 16 amino acids. From germline, CDR1 is SGHDN and CDR2 FVKESK. Points from the study as a whole: Clonotypes that were shared across four donors made up around 5% of naive CD4 clonotypes.

The receptor was derived from a man in his thirties or forties in good health. Sequencing was performed on naive CD4+ T cells sorted from blood. The subset: CD45RA+ positively selected. V and J are TRBV14 and TRBJ1-1; D possibly corresponds to TRBD1 (6 bases). CDR3 nucleotides: TGTGCCAGCAGCCAACATGTCGGACAGAAGAACACTGAAGCTTTCTTT. This codes for CASSQHVGQKNTEAFF.